The source of this T cell receptor (beta chain) is a study of blood T cell repertoires in COVID-19. Study overall: Italy, Spain and the United States were the sources of the convalescent and acute COVID-19 samples. Sources were T cells, B-cell-depleted T cells, or PBMCs; the material itself was cDNA or gDNA.

Allocation to cohorts depended on clinical history reported by the participants. A case of COVID-19 had been met by exposed participants within 2 weeks before study entry. CDR3 length equals 14 residues. Germline CDR1 is LNHDA and CDR2 is SQIVND (reference sequence). Trimming took 4 bases from V and 4 from J; bases not matched to a gene: 3. TCRdb's table, derived via immunoSEQ multiplex PCR, lists solely in-frame clones and lacks some. This table holds around 330,000 clones, roughly 85% found once. Sequenced input: PBMCs or T cells enriched from blood (not recorded which). V usage is TRBV19 and J usage is TRBJ2-5; 10 bases are shared with TRBD1. The clonotype was recovered from a woman aged 25-40 years who had been exposed to COVID-19. The CDR3: CASSTTGGRETQYF. The CDR3 DNA is TGTGCCAGTAGTACGACAGGGGGCCGAGAGACCCAGTACTTC.